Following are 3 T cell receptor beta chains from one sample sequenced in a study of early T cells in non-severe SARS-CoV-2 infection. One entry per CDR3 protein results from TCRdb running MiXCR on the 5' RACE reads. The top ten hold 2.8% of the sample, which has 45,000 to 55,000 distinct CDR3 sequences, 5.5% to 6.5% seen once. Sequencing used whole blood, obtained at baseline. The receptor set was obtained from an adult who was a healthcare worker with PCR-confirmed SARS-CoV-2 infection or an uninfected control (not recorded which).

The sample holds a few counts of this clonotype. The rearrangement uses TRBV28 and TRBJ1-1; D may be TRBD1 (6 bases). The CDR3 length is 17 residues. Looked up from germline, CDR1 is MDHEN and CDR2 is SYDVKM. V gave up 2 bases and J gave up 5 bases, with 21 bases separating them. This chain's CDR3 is CASSLALDRPTRTEAFF. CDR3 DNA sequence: TGTGCCAGCAGTTTAGCCCTCGACAGGCCCACTCGTACTGAAGCTTTCTTT.

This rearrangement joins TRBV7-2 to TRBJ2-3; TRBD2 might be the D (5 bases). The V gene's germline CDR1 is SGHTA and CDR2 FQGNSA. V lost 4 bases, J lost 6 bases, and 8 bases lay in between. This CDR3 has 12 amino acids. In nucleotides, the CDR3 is TGTGCCAGCAGCTCGGGGATGGATACGCAGTATTTT. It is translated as CASSSGMDTQYF.

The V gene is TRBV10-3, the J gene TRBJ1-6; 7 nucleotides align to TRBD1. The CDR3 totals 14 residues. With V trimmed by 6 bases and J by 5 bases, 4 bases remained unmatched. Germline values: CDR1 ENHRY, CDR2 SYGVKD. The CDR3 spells CAIRDRTDNSPLHF. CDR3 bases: TGTGCCATCAGGGACAGGACGGATAATTCACCCCTCCACTTT.